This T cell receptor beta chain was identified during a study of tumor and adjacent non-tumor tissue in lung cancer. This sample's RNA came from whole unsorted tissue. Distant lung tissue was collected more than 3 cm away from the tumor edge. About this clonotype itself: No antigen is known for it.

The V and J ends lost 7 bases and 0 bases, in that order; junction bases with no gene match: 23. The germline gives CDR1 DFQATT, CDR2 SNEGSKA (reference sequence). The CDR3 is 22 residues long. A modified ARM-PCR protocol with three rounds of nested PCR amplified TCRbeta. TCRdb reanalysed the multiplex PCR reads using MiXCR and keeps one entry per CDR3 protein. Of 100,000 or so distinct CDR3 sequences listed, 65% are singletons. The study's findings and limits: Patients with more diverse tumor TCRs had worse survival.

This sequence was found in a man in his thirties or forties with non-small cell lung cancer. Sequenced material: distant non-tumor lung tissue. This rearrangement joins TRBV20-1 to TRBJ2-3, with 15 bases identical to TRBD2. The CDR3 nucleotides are TGCAGTGATCTCACCCTGAACACTGGGACTAGCGGGGGGAAGGTTAGCACAGATACGCAGTATTTT. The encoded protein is CSDLTLNTGTSGGKVSTDTQYF.